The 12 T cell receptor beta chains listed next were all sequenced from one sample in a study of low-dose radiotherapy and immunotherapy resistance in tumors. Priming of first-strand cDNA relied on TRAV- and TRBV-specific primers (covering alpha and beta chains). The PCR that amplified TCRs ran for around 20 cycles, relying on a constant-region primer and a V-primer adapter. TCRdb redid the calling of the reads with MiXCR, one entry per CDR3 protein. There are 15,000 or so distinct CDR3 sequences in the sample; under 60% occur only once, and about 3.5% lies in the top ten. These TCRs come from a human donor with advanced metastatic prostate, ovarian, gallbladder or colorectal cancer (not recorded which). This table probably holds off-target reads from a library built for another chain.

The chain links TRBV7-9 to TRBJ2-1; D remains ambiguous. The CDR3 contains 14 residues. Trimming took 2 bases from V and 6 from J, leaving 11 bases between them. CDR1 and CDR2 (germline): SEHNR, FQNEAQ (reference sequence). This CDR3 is CASSLLFSGNEQFF. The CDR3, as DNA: TGTGCCAGCAGCTTATTATTCTCTGGCAATGAGCAGTTCTTC.

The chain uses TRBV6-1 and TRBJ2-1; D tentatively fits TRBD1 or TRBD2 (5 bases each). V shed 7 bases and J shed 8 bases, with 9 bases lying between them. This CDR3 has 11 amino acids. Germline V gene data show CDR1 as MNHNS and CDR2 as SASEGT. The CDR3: CASTVGDEQFF. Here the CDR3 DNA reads TGTGCCAGCACTGTGGGGGATGAGCAGTTCTTC.

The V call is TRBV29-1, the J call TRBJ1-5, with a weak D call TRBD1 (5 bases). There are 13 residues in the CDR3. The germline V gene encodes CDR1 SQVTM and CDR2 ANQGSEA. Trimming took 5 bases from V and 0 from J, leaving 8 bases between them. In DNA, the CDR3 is TGCAGCGTTCTGGGGGATAGCAATCAGCCCCAGCATTTT. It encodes CSVLGDSNQPQHF.

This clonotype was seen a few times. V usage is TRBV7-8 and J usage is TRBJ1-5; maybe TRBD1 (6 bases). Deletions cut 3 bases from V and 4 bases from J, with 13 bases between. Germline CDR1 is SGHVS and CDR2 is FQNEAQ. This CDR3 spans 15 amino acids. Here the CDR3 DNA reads TGTGCCAGCAGCTTCCTGGGGACAACTAATCAGCCCCAGCATTTT. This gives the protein CASSFLGTTNQPQHF.

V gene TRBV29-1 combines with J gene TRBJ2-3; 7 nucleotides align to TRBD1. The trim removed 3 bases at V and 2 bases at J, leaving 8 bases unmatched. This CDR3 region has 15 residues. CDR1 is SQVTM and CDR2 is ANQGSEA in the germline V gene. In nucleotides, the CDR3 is TGCAGCGTTGACCCAGGGGGACCCGACACAGATACGCAGTATTTT. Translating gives CSVDPGGPDTDTQYF.

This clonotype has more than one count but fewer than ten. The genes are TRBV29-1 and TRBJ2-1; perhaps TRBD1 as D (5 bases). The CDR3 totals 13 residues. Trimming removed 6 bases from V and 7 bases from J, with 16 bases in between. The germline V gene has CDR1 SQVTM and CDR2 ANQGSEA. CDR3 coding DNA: TGCAGCGTCAATCAGGGTTTGTGGAATGAGCAGTTCTTC. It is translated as CSVNQGLWNEQFF.

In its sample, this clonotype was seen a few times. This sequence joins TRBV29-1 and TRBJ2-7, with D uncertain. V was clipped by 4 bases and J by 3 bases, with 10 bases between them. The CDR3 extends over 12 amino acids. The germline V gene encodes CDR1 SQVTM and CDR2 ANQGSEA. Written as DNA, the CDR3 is TGCAGCGTTGTTGTTAGAGGCTACGAGCAGTACTTC. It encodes CSVVVRGYEQYF.

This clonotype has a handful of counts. This CDR3 is CATSGPGTSGAYNEQFF. Written as DNA, the CDR3 is TGTGCCACCAGTGGACCCGGGACTAGCGGGGCCTACAATGAGCAGTTCTTC. The chain couples TRBV24-1 to TRBJ2-1, with TRBD2 identical over 13 bases. The J segment lost 2 bases and the V segment lost 5 bases, leaving 5 bases of the junction unmatched. The CDR3 is 17 amino acids. Germline V gene sequence: CDR1 KGHDR, CDR2 SFDVKD.

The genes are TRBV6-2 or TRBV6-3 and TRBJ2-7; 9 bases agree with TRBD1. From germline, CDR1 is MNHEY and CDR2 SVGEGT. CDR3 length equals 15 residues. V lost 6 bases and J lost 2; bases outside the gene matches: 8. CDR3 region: CASRRKGQGTYEQYF. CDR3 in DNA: TGTGCCAGCAGGAGAAAGGGACAGGGAACCTACGAGCAGTACTTC.

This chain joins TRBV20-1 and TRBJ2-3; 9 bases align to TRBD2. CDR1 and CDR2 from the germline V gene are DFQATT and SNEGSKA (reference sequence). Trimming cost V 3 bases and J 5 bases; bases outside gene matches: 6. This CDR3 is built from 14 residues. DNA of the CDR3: TGCAGTGCTAGTTGGGCGGGGGGGCTAGATACGCAGTATTTT. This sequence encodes CSASWAGGLDTQYF.

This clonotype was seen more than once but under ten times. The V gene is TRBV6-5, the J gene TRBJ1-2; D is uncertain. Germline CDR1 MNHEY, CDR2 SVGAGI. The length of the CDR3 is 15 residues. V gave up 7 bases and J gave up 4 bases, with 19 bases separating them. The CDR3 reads CASTRSLAEVYGYTF. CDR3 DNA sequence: TGTGCCAGCACCAGATCCCTCGCAGAAGTCTATGGCTACACCTTC.

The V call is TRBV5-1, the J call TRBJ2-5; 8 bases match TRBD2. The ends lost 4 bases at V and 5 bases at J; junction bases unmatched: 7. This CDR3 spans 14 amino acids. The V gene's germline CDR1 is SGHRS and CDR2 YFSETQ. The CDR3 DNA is TGCGCCAGCAGCAACGGGGGGGCCGGGGAGACCCAGTACTTC. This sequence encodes CASSNGGAGETQYF.